Listed here are 7 T cell receptor beta chains from one sample, sequenced in a study of beta chain features in type 1 diabetes. Expressed TCRB transcripts were sequenced because the isolated RNA had all been reverse transcribed beforehand. Produced via immunoSEQ multiplex PCR; TCRdb's table is partial and in-frame only. The repertoire holds under 550,000 clones, with over 10% as singletons. Sequenced sample: naive CD4+ T cells from blood. These receptors were taken from a woman between 18 and 29 years old in good health.

With respect to this clone: The sample contains more than one DNA sequence encoding this CDR3. This chain joins TRBV19 and TRBJ2-1; D not resolved. Trimming stripped 3 bases from V and 10 bases from J, with 7 bases between. CDR1 LNHDA and CDR2 SQIVND come from the germline V gene (reference sequence). The CDR3 contains 11 residues. Written as DNA, the CDR3 is TGTGCCAGTAGTATTGGTGTAGAGCAGTTCTTC. It translates to CASSIGVEQFF.

This clone was counted between two and nine times. The CDR3 is CASSLQRDTYEQYF. In nucleotides, the CDR3 is TGCGCCAGCAGCTTGCAGAGGGACACCTACGAGCAGTACTTC. The rearrangement uses TRBV5-1 and TRBJ2-7; D may be TRBD1 (6 bases). The CDR3 length is 14 residues. Germline-derived CDR1 and CDR2 are SGHRS and YFSETQ. V lost 1 base to trimming and J lost 2 bases, with 10 bases between them. Variable domain in full (rest from reference TRBV5-1 and TRBJ2-7): KAGVTQTPRYLIKTRGQQVTLSCSPISGHRSVSWYQQTPGQGLQFLFEYFSETQRNKGNFPGRFSGRQFSNSRSEMNVSTLELGDSALYLCASSLQRDTYEQYFGPGTRLTVT.

With respect to this clone: The same CDR3 can be traced to other DNA sequences in this sample. The V gene is TRBV20-1, the J gene TRBJ2-1; no reliable D call. V was cut by 3 bases and J by 4 bases, with 4 bases left in between. The CDR3 extends over 11 amino acids. Germline CDR1 is DFQATT and CDR2 is SNEGSKA (reference sequence). CDR3 amino acids: CSARPYNEQFF. The CDR3, as DNA: TGCAGTGCTAGGCCGTACAATGAGCAGTTCTTC.

This clone was recorded a few times. The sample has other DNA sequences that encode this CDR3 too. The chain couples TRBV7-9 to TRBJ1-1; D not resolved. There are 14 residues in the CDR3. Germline V CDR1 and CDR2: SEHNR, FQNEAQ (reference sequence). Trimming cost V 0 bases and J 0 bases, with 5 bases left between them. The CDR3 reads CASSLAGVNTEAFF. The CDR3 coding sequence is TGTGCCAGCAGCTTAGCCGGAGTGAACACTGAAGCTTTCTTT.

This clone was counted a few times. The genes are TRBV19 and TRBJ1-2; tentative D call: TRBD1 (5 bases). The CDR3 has 13 amino acids. CDR1 is LNHDA and CDR2 is SQIVND in the germline V gene (reference sequence). Trimming removed 3 bases at V and 5 bases at J, with 10 bases between. The chain's CDR3 is CASSIGQGYGYTF. The DNA for the CDR3 is TGTGCCAGTAGTATTGGGCAGGGTTATGGCTACACCTTC.

The rearrangement uses TRBV7-9 and TRBJ1-5; D is undetermined. The CDR3 is 13 residues long. Germline V gene lookup returns CDR1 SEHNR and CDR2 FQNEAQ (reference sequence). The V end was cut by 2 bases, the J end by 5 bases, with 7 bases between. CDR3 DNA: TGTGCCAGCAGCTTAAGTAGTTATCAGCCCCAGCATTTT. Protein product: CASSLSSYQPQHF. The full variable domain, rest sourced from reference TRBV7-9 and TRBJ1-5, is DTGVSQNPRHKITKRGQNVTFRCDPISEHNRLYWYRQTLGQGPEFLTYFQNEAQLEKSRLLSDRFSAERPKGSFSTLEIQRTEQGDSAMYLCASSLSSYQPQHFGDGTRLSIL.

The chain has TRBV18 and TRBJ2-3; D is perhaps TRBD1 (5 bases). The germline V gene encodes CDR1 KGHSH and CDR2 LQKENI. The V gene lost 0 bases and the J gene lost 2 bases, with 6 bases spanning the gap. The CDR3 has 14 amino acids. The CDR3, as DNA: TGTGCCAGCTCACCACCGGGGCTCACAGATACGCAGTATTTT. The encoded protein is CASSPPGLTDTQYF.